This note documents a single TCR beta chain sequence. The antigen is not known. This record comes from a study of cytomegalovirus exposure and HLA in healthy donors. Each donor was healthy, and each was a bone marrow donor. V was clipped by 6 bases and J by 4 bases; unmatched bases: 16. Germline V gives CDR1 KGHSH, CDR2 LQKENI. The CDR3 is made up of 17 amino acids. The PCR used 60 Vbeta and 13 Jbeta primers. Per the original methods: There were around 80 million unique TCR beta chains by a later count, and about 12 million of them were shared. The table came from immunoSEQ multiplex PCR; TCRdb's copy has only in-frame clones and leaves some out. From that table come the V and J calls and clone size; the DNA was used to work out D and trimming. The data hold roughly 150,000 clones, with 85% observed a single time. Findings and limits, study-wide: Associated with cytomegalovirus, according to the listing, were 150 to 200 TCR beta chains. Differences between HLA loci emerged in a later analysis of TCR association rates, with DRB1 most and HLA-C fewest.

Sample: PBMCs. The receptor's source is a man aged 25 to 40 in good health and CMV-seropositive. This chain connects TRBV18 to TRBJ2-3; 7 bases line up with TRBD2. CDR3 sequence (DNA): TGTGCCAGCTCTCCGTCAATGGGCGGGAGTGACGCAGATACGCAGTATTTT. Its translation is CASSPSMGGSDADTQYF.